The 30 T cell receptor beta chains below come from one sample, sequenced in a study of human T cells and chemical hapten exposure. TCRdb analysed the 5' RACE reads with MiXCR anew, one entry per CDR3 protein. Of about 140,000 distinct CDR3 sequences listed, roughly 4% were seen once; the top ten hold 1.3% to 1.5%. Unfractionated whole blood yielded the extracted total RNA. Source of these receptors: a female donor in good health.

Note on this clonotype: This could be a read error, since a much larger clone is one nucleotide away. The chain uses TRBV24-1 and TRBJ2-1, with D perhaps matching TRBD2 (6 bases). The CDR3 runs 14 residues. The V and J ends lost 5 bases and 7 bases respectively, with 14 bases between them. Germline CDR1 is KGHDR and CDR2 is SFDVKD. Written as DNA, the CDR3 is TGTGCCACCAGTGGCGGGGACGTCAGGAATGAGCAGTTCTTC. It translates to CATSGGDVRNEQFF.

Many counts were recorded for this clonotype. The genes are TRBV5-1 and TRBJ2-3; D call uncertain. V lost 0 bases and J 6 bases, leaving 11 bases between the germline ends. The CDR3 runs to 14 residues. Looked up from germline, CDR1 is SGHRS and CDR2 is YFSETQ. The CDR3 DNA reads TGCGCCAGCAGCTTGGAGGGTTTCTCGGATACGCAGTATTTT. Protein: CASSLEGFSDTQYF.

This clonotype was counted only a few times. The CDR3 coding sequence is TGTGCCAGTAGTACTTATAGCGGGGGGGCCACAGAGACCCAGTACTTC. Translation gives CASSTYSGGATETQYF. The V and J genes are TRBV19 and TRBJ2-5, with 11 nucleotides matching TRBD2. The CDR3 spans 16 residues. Germline CDR1 reads LNHDA; CDR2 reads SQIVND (reference sequence). After removal of 4 bases from V and 4 bases from J, the junction contained 8 bases not matched to a gene.

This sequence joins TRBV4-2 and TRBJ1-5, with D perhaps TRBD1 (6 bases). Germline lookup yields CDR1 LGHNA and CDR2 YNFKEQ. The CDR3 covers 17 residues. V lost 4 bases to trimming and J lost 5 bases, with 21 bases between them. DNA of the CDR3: TGTGCCAGCAGCCGAACAGGACAGTCTCGAAGTGATCAGCCCCAGCATTTT. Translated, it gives CASSRTGQSRSDQPQHF.

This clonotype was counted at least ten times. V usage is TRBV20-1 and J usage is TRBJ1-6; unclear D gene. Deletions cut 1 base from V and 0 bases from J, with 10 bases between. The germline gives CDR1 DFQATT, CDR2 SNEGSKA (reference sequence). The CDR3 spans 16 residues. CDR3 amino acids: CSARARGDSYNSPLHF. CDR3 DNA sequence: TGCAGTGCTAGAGCCCGCGGAGACTCCTATAATTCACCCCTCCACTTT.

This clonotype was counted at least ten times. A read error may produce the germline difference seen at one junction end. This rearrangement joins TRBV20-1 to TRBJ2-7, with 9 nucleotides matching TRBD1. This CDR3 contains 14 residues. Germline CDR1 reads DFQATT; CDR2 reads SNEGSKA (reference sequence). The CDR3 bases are TGCAGCGCTACGGACAGGGGCCCCTCCTACGAGCAGTACTTC. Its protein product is CSATDRGPSYEQYF.

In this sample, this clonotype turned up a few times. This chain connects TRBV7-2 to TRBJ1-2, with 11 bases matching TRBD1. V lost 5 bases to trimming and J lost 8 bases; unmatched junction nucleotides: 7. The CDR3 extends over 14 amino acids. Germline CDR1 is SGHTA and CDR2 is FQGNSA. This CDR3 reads CASSIGQGAAGYTF. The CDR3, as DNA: TGTGCCAGCAGCATCGGACAGGGGGCTGCCGGCTACACCTTC.

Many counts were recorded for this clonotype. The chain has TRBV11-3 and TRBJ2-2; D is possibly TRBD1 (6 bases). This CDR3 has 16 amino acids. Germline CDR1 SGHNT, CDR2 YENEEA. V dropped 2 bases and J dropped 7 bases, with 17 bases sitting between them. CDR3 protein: CASSLSQDAGVGELFF. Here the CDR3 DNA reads TGTGCCAGCAGCTTAAGTCAGGATGCAGGGGTCGGGGAGCTGTTTTTT.

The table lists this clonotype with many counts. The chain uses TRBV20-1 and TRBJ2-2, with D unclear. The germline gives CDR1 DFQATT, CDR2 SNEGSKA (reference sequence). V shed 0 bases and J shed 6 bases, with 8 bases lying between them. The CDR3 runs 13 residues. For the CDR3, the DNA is TGCAGTGCTAGAGATGCGGCTGCCGGGGAGCTGTTTTTT. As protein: CSARDAAAGELFF.

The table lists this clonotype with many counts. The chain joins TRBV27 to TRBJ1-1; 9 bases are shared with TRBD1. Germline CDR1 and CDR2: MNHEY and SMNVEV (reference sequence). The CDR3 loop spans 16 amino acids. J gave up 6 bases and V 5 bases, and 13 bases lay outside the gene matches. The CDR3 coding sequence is TGTGCCAGCAGTCCCAGGGGGGGACAGGGCAAACCTGAAGCTTTCTTT. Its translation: CASSPRGGQGKPEAFF.

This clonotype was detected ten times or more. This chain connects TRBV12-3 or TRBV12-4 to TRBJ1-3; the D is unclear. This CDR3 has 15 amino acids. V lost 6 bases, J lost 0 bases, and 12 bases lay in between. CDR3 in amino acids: CASRHRRVSGNTIYF. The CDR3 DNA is TGTGCCAGCAGGCACAGACGGGTCTCTGGAAACACCATATATTTT.

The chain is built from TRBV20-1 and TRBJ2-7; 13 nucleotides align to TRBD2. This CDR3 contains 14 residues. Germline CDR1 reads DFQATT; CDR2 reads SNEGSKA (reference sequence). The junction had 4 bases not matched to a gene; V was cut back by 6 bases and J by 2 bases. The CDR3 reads CSAGLAGTTYEQYF. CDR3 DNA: TGCAGTGCGGGACTAGCGGGGACTACCTACGAGCAGTACTTC.

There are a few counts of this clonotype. The CDR3 here is CASSRDFNQPQHF. In DNA form, the CDR3 reads TGTGCCAGCAGCCGGGACTTTAATCAGCCCCAGCATTTT. The V gene is TRBV2, the J gene TRBJ1-5; weak D call: TRBD1 (5 bases). The CDR3 sequence is 13 residues long. Trimming took off 6 bases at V and 4 bases at J, with 10 bases between the two ends. CDR1 and CDR2 from the germline V gene are SNHLY and FYNNEI.

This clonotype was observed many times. The CDR3 bases are TGCAGTGCTAGACCTACGAGGGGACTAGTAAATGAGCAGTTCTTC. It encodes CSARPTRGLVNEQFF. V usage is TRBV20-1 and J usage is TRBJ2-1; TRBD2 matches 8 bases. This CDR3 has 15 residues. The V gene end was trimmed by 2 bases and the J gene end by 7 bases; junction bases not matched to a gene: 10. Germline CDR1 DFQATT, CDR2 SNEGSKA (reference sequence).

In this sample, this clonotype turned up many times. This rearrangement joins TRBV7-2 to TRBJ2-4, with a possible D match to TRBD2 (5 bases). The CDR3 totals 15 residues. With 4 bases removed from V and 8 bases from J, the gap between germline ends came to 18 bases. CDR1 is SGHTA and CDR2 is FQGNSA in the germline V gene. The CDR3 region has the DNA TGTGCCAGCAGCTCCCGCACTAGTCAGGTCGACATTCAGTACTTC. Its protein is CASSSRTSQVDIQYF.

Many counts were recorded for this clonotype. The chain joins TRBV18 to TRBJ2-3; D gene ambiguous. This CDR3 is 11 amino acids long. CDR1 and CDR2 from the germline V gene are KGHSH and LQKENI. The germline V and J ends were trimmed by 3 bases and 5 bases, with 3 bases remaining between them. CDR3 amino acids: CASSPRDTQYF. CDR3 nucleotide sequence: TGTGCCAGCTCACCGAGAGATACGCAGTATTTT. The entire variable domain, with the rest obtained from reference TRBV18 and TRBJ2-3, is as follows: NAGVMQNPRHLVRRRGQEARLRCSPMKGHSHVYWYRQLPEEGLKFMVYLQKENIIDESGMPKERFSAEFPKEGPSILRIQQVVRGDSAAYFCASSPRDTQYFGPGTRLTVL.

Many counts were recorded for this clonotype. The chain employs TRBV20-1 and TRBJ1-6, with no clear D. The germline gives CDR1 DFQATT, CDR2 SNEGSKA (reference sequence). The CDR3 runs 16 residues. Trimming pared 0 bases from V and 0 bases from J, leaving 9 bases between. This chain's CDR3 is CSARDRGSSYNSPLHF. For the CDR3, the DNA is TGCAGTGCTAGAGATCGTGGAAGCTCCTATAATTCACCCCTCCACTTT.

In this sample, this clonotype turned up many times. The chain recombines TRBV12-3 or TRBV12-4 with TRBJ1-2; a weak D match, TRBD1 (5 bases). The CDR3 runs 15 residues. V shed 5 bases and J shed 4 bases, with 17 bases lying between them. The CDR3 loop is CASSRQNSKTYGYTF. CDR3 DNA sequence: TGTGCCAGCAGTCGACAGAATTCTAAAACCTATGGCTACACCTTC.

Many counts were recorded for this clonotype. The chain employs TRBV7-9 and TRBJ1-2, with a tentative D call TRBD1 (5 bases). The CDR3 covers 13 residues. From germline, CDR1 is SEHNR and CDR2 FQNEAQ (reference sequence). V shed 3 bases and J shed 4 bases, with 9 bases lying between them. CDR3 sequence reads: CASSLTATYGYTF. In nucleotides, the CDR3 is TGTGCCAGCAGCTTGACAGCCACCTATGGCTACACCTTC.

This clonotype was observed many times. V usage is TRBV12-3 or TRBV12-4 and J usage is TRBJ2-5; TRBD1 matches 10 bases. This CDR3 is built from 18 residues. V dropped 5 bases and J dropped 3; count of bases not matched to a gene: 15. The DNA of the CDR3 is TGTGCCAGCAGTCCGTTTAGGGGGACCGGGACAGGGGAAGAGACCCAGTACTTC. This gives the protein CASSPFRGTGTGEETQYF.

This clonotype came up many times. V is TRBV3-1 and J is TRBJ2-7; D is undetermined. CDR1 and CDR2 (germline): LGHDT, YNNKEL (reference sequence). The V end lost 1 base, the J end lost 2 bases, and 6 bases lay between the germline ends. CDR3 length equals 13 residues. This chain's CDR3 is CASSQGSTYEQYF. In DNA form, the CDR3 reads TGTGCCAGCAGCCAAGGCAGTACCTACGAGCAGTACTTC.

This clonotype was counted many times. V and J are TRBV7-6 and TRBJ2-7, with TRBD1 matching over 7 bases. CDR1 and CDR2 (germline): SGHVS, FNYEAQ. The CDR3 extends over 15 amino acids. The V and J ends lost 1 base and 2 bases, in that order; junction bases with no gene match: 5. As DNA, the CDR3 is TGTGCCAGCAGCTTAGGGGGGACAGAGACCTACGAGCAGTACTTC. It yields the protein CASSLGGTETYEQYF.

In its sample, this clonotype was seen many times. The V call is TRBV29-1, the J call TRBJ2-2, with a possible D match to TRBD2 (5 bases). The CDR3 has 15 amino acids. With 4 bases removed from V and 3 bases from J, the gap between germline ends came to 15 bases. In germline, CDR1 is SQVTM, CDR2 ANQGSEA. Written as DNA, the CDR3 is TGCAGCGTTGTACCCTCCCGGGGATACACCGGGGAGCTGTTTTTT. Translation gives CSVVPSRGYTGELFF.

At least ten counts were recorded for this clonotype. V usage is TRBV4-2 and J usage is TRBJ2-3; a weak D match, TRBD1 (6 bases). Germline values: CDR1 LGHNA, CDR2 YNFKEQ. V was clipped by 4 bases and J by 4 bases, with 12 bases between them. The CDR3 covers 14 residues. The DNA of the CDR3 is TGTGCCAGCAGCCCGCGACAGGTAGCAGATACGCAGTATTTT. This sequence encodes CASSPRQVADTQYF.

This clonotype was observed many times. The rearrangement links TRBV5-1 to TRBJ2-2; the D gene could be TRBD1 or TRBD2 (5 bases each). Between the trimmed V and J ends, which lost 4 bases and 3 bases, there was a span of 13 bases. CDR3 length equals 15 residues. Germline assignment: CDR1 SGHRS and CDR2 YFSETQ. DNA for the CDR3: TGCGCCAGCAGCAATTGGGACGACCACACCGGGGAGCTGTTTTTT. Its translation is CASSNWDDHTGELFF.

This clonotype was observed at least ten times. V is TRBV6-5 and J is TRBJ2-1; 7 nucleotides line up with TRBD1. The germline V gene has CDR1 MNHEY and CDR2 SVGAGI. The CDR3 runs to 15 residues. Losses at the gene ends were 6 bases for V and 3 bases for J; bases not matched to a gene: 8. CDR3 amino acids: CASSRGTAFYNEQFF. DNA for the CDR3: TGTGCCAGCAGCCGAGGGACAGCCTTCTACAATGAGCAGTTCTTC.

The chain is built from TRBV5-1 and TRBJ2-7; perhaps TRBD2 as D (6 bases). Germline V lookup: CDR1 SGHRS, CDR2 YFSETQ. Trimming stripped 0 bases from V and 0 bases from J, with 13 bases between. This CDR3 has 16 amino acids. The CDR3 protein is CASSLGGGVISYEQYF. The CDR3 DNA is TGCGCCAGCAGCTTGGGAGGAGGGGTTATCTCCTACGAGCAGTACTTC.

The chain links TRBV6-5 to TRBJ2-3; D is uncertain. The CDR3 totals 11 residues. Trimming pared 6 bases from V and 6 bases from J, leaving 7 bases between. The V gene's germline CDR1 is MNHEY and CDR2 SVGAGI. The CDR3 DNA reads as TGTGCCAGCAGAAGAGACGATACGCAGTATTTT. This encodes CASRRDDTQYF.

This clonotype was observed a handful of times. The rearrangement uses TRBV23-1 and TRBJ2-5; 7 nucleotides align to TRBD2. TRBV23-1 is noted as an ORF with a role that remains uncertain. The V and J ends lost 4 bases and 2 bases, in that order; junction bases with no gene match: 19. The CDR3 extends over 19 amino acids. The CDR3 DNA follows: TGCGCCAGCAGTCTCCAAATGGGGGGGGACCGACCATGGCAAGAGACCCAGTACTTC. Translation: CASSLQMGGDRPWQETQYF.

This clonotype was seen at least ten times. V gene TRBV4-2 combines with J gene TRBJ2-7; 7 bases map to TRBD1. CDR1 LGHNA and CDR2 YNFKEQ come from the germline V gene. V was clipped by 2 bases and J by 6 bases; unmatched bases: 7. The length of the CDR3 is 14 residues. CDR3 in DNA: TGTGCCAGCAGCCAAACGTCTGACAGGGTCGAGCAGTACTTC. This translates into CASSQTSDRVEQYF.